This passage covers 9 T cell receptor beta chains from one sample sequenced in a study of graft-versus-host responses after intestinal transplantation. The data were produced by immunoSEQ multiplex PCR, yet TCRdb's version contains in-frame clones alone and is incomplete. In the table there are about 54,000 clones, about 90% of which are singletons. The sequencing here drew on PBMCs, taken nearly 670 days after intestinal transplant. These receptors all stem from a human patient who received an intestinal transplant, so some T cells may come from the graft donor.

V and J are TRBV30 and TRBJ1-5; 9 bases fit TRBD1. CDR1 is GTSNPN and CDR2 is SVGIG in the germline V gene (reference sequence). The CDR3 has 13 residues. In DNA, the CDR3 is TGTGCATCGGGAGTGACAGGGGGTCAGCCCCAGCATTTT. It yields the protein CASGVTGGQPQHF.

This chain connects TRBV9 to TRBJ2-2, with a tentative D call TRBD2 (6 bases). The CDR3 has 16 amino acids. The V and J ends lost 2 bases and 7 bases respectively, with 18 bases between them. Looked up from germline, CDR1 is SGDLS and CDR2 is YYNGEE. CDR3 sequence reads: CASSVLFGRGGGELFF. The CDR3 nucleotides are TGTGCCAGCAGCGTCCTTTTCGGGAGAGGAGGCGGGGAGCTGTTTTTT.

The chain joins TRBV6-6 to TRBJ2-3; unclear D gene. The length of the CDR3 is 16 residues. Trimming shortened V by 2 bases and J by 1 base, and 13 bases separated the two germline ends. CDR1 MNHNY and CDR2 SVGAGI come from the germline V gene (reference sequence). CDR3 nucleotides: TGTGCCAGCAGTTACAACATCAATGGGGGCACAGATACGCAGTATTTT. Protein sequence: CASSYNINGGTDTQYF.

V and J are TRBV13 and TRBJ2-7; weak D call: TRBD1 (6 bases). CDR1 and CDR2 (germline): PRHDT, FYEKMQ (reference sequence). This CDR3 is built from 13 residues. The V end lost 3 bases, the J end lost 4 bases, and 10 bases lay between the germline ends. The chain's CDR3 is CASSFRQDYEQYF. The DNA of the CDR3 is TGTGCCAGCAGCTTCCGACAGGATTACGAGCAGTACTTC.

Only one count was recorded for this clone. CDR3: CASSKRIAGNSYNEQFF. CDR3 DNA: TGTGCCAGCAGCAAGCGGATAGCGGGGAACTCCTACAATGAGCAGTTCTTC. This rearrangement joins TRBV21-1 to TRBJ2-1; no DNA check was done on the table's D call, TRBD2. TRBV21-1 is annotated as a pseudogene. The CDR3 runs to 17 residues.

This clone was recorded a few times. The chain couples TRBV18 to TRBJ1-4; D is undetermined. CDR1 KGHSH and CDR2 LQKENI come from the germline V gene. The CDR3 sequence is 14 residues long. V was clipped by 2 bases and J by 6 bases, with 10 bases between them. The CDR3 loop reads CASSPKGADEKLFF. CDR3 nucleotides: TGTGCCAGCTCACCAAAGGGCGCGGATGAAAAACTGTTTTTT.

The chain combines TRBV4-2 with TRBJ2-3, with TRBD2 matching 11 bases. Per germline, CDR1 LGHNA and CDR2 YNFKEQ. The CDR3 runs to 15 residues. Trimming cost V 0 bases and J 4 bases; bases outside gene matches: 0. In DNA, the CDR3 is TGTGCCAGCAGCCAAGATAGCGGGGGGGCAGATACGCAGTATTTT. This translates into CASSQDSGGADTQYF.

This chain connects TRBV14 to TRBJ2-7, with D tentatively TRBD2 (6 bases). Trimming left V 0 bases short and J 0 bases short, with 15 bases between. Per germline, CDR1 SGHDN and CDR2 FVKESK. The CDR3 is 17 residues long. The CDR3 protein is CASSQDWRGTYSYEQYF. CDR3 DNA sequence: TGTGCCAGCAGCCAAGATTGGAGGGGAACCTACTCCTACGAGCAGTACTTC.

The chain has TRBV18 and TRBJ1-2, with 11 bases identical to TRBD1. The CDR3 is made up of 15 amino acids. The V and J ends lost 3 bases and 4 bases, in that order; junction bases with no gene match: 4. Germline CDR1 and CDR2: KGHSH and LQKENI. Here the CDR3 reads CASSPGQGASYGYTF. CDR3 in DNA: TGTGCCAGCTCACCTGGACAGGGGGCAAGCTATGGCTACACCTTC.